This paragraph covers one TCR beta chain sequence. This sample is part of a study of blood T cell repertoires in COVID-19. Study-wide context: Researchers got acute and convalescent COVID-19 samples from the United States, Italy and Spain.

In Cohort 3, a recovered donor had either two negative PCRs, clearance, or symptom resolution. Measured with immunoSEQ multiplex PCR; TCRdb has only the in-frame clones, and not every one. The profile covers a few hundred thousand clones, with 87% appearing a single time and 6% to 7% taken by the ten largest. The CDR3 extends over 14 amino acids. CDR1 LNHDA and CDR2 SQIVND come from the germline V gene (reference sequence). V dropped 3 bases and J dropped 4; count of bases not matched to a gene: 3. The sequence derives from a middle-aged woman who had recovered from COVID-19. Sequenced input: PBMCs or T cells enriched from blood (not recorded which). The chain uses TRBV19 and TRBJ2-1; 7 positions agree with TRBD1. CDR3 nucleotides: TGTGCCAGTAGTATCCGACAGGGTTACAATGAGCAGTTCTTC. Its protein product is CASSIRQGYNEQFF.